This T cell receptor beta chain was sequenced during a study of T cell responses to AZD1222 COVID-19 vaccine. Study-level results: Females made up more of the donors, who were largely white British, and clonal diversity may have come out too low.

Assay: immunoSEQ multiplex PCR; the TCRdb copy retains only in-frame clones and omits some. The table has 150,000 to 190,000 clones, approximately 91% seen once; the top ten hold approximately 6.6%. This CDR3 has 16 residues. Trimming took off 0 bases at V and 0 bases at J, with 12 bases between the two ends. Germline lookup yields CDR1 SGDLS and CDR2 YYNGEE. Note on this clone: Its antigen is not identified.

Sequences were derived from peripheral blood, sampled after recovery from COVID-19. The chain links TRBV9 to TRBJ1-1; D is unclear. This clonotype was sampled from an adult who had recovered from COVID-19. In nucleotides, the CDR3 is TGTGCCAGCAGCGTAGAACAGCTACCCCTGAACACTGAAGCTTTCTTT. Translating it yields CASSVEQLPLNTEAFF.